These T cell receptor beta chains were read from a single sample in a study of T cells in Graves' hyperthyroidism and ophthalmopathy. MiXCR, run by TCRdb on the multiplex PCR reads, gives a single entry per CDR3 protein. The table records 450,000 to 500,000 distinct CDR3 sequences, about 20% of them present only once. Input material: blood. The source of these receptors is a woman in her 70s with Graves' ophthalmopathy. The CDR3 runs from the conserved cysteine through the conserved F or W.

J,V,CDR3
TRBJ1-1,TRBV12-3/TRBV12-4,CASSLGTGGAPTEAFF
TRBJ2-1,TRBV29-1,CSVRGASDNEQFF
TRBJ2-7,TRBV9,CASSVGQDRMLYEQYF
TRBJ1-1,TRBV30,CAWISENTEAFF
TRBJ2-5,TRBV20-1,CSARNFMSVETQYF
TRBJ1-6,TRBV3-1,CASSPDSTHSYNSPLHF
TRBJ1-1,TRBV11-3,CASSLGQASEAFF
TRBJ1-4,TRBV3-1,CASSWDGANEKLFF
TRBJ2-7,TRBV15,CATSRDRGGPSSYEQYF
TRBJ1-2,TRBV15,CATSRPGQGGGYTF
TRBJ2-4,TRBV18,CASSPRTHQNIQYF
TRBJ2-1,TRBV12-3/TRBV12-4,CASGAHGGDEQFF
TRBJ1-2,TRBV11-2,CASSLGWTGYYGYTF
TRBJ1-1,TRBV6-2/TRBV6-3,CASRQVGTEAFF
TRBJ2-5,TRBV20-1,CSARDEQGGGPPKTQYF
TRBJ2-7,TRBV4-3,CASSQDRFQGDRSYEQYF
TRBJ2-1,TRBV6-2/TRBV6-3,CASQGLVVHNEQFF
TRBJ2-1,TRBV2,CASRDSGLADYNEQFF
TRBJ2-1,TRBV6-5,CASSYSPSVDNEQFF